These 16 T cell receptor beta chains were all obtained from the same sample, sequenced in a study of identical twins. TCRdb used MiXCR to reprocess the 5' RACE reads, holding one entry per CDR3 protein. This sample has about 480,000 distinct CDR3 sequences, with 11% to 15% found just once. The sample was also reused in another study, on yellow fever vaccine responses in identical twins.

Input material: CD4+ T cells sorted from blood. The receptors derive from a woman aged 18 to 35 in good health.

The rearrangement links TRBV11-3 to TRBJ2-1, with 10 nucleotides matching TRBD1. J gave up 8 bases and V 5 bases, and 9 bases lay outside the gene matches. CDR3 length equals 15 residues. Germline V gives CDR1 SGHNT, CDR2 YENEEA. The CDR3 region is CASSQRDRGYDEQFF. The CDR3 DNA reads as TGTGCCAGCAGCCAAAGGGACAGGGGTTACGATGAGCAGTTCTTC.

The rearrangement links TRBV10-3 to TRBJ2-7, with TRBD2 as a possible D gene (6 bases). The CDR3 is 15 amino acids. In germline, CDR1 is ENHRY, CDR2 SYGVKD. V lost 2 bases and J lost 5, with 16 bases in between. The CDR3 spells CAISEPGGESHEQYF. For the CDR3, the DNA is TGTGCCATCAGTGAGCCCGGAGGGGAGTCCCACGAGCAGTACTTC.

The CDR3 spells CATSRDPSGSRETQYF. CDR3 DNA sequence: TGTGCCACCAGCAGAGATCCTAGCGGGAGTAGGGAGACCCAGTACTTC. The rearrangement links TRBV15 to TRBJ2-5; 10 nucleotides line up with TRBD2. Trimming removed 0 bases from V and 5 bases from J; junction bases left unmatched: 6. Germline CDR1 and CDR2: LNHNV and YYDKDF (reference sequence). This CDR3 is 16 amino acids long. The full variable domain, rest sourced from reference TRBV15 and TRBJ2-5, is DAMVIQNPRYQVTQFGKPVTLSCSQTLNHNVMYWYQQKSSQAPKLLFHYYDKDFNNEADTPDNFQSRRPNTSFCFLDIRSPGLGDTAMYLCATSRDPSGSRETQYFGPGTRLLVL.

The genes are TRBV6-2 or TRBV6-3 and TRBJ1-5, with 8 bases identical to TRBD1. With 8 bases clipped from V and 6 bases from J, the junction kept 9 bases outside the gene matches. CDR3 size: 14 residues. Per the germline V gene, CDR1 is MNHEY and CDR2 is SVGEGT. In DNA form, the CDR3 reads TGTGCCAGCGGAACCGGACAGGGCCGTCAGCCCCAGCATTTT. It is translated as CASGTGQGRQPQHF.

Written as DNA, the CDR3 is TGTGCCAGCTCACCTTTTTCCGACGAGCAGTACTTC. This encodes CASSPFSDEQYF. The V and J genes are TRBV18 and TRBJ2-7; unclear D gene. Germline V gene lookup returns CDR1 KGHSH and CDR2 LQKENI. The V end was cut by 3 bases, the J end by 5 bases, with 8 bases between. The CDR3 extends over 12 amino acids. The variable domain in full, with the rest retrieved from reference TRBV18 and TRBJ2-7, is NAGVMQNPRHLVRRRGQEARLRCSPMKGHSHVYWYRQLPEEGLKFMVYLQKENIIDESGMPKERFSAEFPKEGPSILRIQQVVRGDSAAYFCASSPFSDEQYFGPGTRLTVT.

The chain couples TRBV4-1 to TRBJ2-1; D assignment may be TRBD1 or TRBD2 (5 bases each). The CDR3 spans 13 residues. Germline CDR1 MGHRA, CDR2 YSYEKL. Trimming removed 0 bases from V and 10 bases from J, with 10 bases in between. The CDR3, as DNA: TGCGCCAGCAGCCAAGATGGGGGTCAGGAGCAGTTCTTC. This encodes CASSQDGGQEQFF.

This clonotype was counted ten times or more. This chain uses TRBV5-1 with TRBJ2-5; weak D call: TRBD1 (7 bases). The CDR3 is 13 residues long. Germline V gene data show CDR1 as SGHRS and CDR2 as YFSETQ. The V gene lost 7 bases and the J gene lost 3 bases, with 13 bases spanning the gap. The CDR3 region is CASRGTAEETQYF. CDR3 coding DNA: TGCGCCAGCCGCGGGACAGCCGAAGAGACCCAGTACTTC.

This clonotype was seen only a few times. This chain joins TRBV3-1 and TRBJ1-3, with no clear D. Germline V gene data show CDR1 as LGHDT and CDR2 as YNNKEL (reference sequence). Trimming took off 4 bases at V and 2 bases at J, with 6 bases between the two ends. This CDR3 spans 13 amino acids. The CDR3 DNA reads TGTGCCAGCAGCCCGGGGACTGGAAACACCATATATTTT. Residues: CASSPGTGNTIYF.

This sequence joins TRBV5-1 and TRBJ2-2; D not certain. The V end lost 0 bases, the J end lost 5 bases, and 11 bases lay between the germline ends. The germline V gene has CDR1 SGHRS and CDR2 YFSETQ. The CDR3 has 15 residues. The CDR3 sequence: CASSLGGVGTGELFF. CDR3 DNA: TGCGCCAGCAGCTTGGGAGGCGTGGGGACCGGGGAGCTGTTTTTT. The full variable domain, completed using reference TRBV5-1 and TRBJ2-2, is KAGVTQTPRYLIKTRGQQVTLSCSPISGHRSVSWYQQTPGQGLQFLFEYFSETQRNKGNFPGRFSGRQFSNSRSEMNVSTLELGDSALYLCASSLGGVGTGELFFGEGSRLTVL.

This clonotype was counted a few times. The chain joins TRBV5-6 to TRBJ2-3, with D possibly TRBD2 on 7 matching bases. V was cut by 5 bases and J by 1 base, with 20 bases left in between. Germline CDR1 and CDR2: SGHDT and YYEEEE. CDR3 length: 17 residues. CDR3 residues: CASRTRGGLKGTDTQYF. The CDR3 coding sequence is TGTGCCAGCAGAACAAGGGGGGGCCTGAAAGGCACAGATACGCAGTATTTT.

This chain uses TRBV20-1 with TRBJ2-7; D is uncertain. The CDR3 has 11 amino acids. CDR1 and CDR2 (germline): DFQATT, SNEGSKA (reference sequence). The V and J ends lost 4 bases and 3 bases respectively, with 7 bases between them. CDR3 residues: CSATTHYEQYF. The CDR3 DNA sequence: TGCAGTGCTACCACACACTACGAGCAGTACTTC.

This clonotype was seen a few times. The chain recombines TRBV29-1 with TRBJ1-4; D not certain. Germline values: CDR1 SQVTM, CDR2 ANQGSEA. The CDR3 has 12 amino acids. The germline V and J ends were trimmed by 3 bases and 10 bases, with 12 bases remaining between them. CDR3 region: CSVEGSVGKLFF. As DNA, the CDR3 is TGCAGCGTTGAGGGGTCGGTAGGAAAACTGTTTTTT.

The chain recombines TRBV28 with TRBJ1-1; D call uncertain. Germline V gene sequence: CDR1 MDHEN, CDR2 SYDVKM. This CDR3 is 14 amino acids long. V lost 5 bases and J lost 3, with 13 bases in between. The CDR3 reads CASSQVPGHTEAFF. The CDR3 coding sequence is TGTGCCAGCAGTCAGGTCCCCGGCCACACTGAAGCTTTCTTT.

This sequence joins TRBV2 and TRBJ1-2; D perhaps matches TRBD1 (5 bases). Germline CDR1 SNHLY, CDR2 FYNNEI. This CDR3 has 13 amino acids. V lost 2 bases to trimming and J lost 7 bases, with 11 bases between them. CDR3: CASSELQGFGYTF. In DNA, the CDR3 is TGTGCCAGCAGTGAATTGCAGGGATTTGGCTACACCTTC.

CDR3 bases: TGCGCCAGCAGCCATGATTTCACCGGGGAGCTGTTTTTT. The encoded protein is CASSHDFTGELFF. The chain links TRBV4-3 to TRBJ2-2; D is uncertain. The CDR3 runs to 13 residues. Germline CDR1 is LGHNA and CDR2 is YSLEER. V gave up 3 bases and J gave up 4 bases, with 6 bases separating them.

This clonotype was seen a handful of times. The rearrangement joins TRBV5-1 to TRBJ2-3, with TRBD2 matching over 9 bases. This CDR3 has 16 residues. Trimming cost V 2 bases and J 0 bases; bases outside gene matches: 4. Germline CDR1 SGHRS, CDR2 YFSETQ. DNA of the CDR3: TGCGCCAGCAGCTTAGGACTAGCGATCAGCACAGATACGCAGTATTTT. This sequence encodes CASSLGLAISTDTQYF.